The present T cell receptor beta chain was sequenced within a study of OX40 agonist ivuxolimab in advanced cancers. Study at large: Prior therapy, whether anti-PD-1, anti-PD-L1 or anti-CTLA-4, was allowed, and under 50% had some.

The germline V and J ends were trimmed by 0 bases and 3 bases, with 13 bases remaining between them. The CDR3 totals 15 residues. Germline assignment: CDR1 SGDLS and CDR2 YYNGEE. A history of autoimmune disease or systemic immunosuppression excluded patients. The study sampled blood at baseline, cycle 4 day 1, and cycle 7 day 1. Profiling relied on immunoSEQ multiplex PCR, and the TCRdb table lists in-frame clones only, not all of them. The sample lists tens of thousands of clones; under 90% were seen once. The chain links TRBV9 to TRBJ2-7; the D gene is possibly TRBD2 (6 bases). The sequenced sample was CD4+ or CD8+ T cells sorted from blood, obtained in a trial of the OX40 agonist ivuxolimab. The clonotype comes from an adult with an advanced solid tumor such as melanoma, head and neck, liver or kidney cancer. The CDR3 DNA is TGTGCCAGCAGCGTAGAGGGGCAGGGAGGCTACGAGCAGTACTTC. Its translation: CASSVEGQGGYEQYF.